This TCR beta chain was recovered during a study of blood T cell repertoires in COVID-19. Study background: In each case, the material was cDNA or gDNA derived from T cells, B-cell-depleted T cells, or PBMCs.

The Seattle patients, enrolled during active infection, were followed longitudinally. With regard to this clone: Within the sample, other DNA sequences also encode this same CDR3.

The CDR3 is made up of 14 amino acids. Germline lookup yields CDR1 SGHRS and CDR2 YFSETQ. V was pared by 0 bases and J by 4 bases, with 1 base of the junction left unmatched. Per the authors' pipeline: Counts of nucleated cells, estimated from reference gene primer amplification, were obtained. Clones were read by immunoSEQ multiplex PCR, and TCRdb kept only the in-frame ones, dropping some. V, J and clone size are taken as reported in that table, and D and trimming were inferred from the DNA itself. The sample records over 450,000 clones, less than 90% being singletons. The V call is TRBV5-1, the J call TRBJ2-7; 10 nucleotides align to TRBD2. The sequence was obtained from a woman in her forties or fifties with COVID-19, enrolled during active disease. What was sequenced was peripheral blood. For the CDR3, the DNA is TGCGCCAGCAGCTTGGAACTAGCGGGGTACGAGCAGTACTTC. Protein sequence: CASSLELAGYEQYF.